This T cell receptor beta chain was profiled in a study of cytomegalovirus exposure and HLA in healthy donors. Regarding the study as a whole: CMV antigen specificity of three CMV-associated chains was confirmed in vitro.

The V segment lost 4 bases and the J segment 6 bases; nucleotides outside the gene matches: 10. Germline V gene data show CDR1 as SQVTM and CDR2 as ANQGSEA. This CDR3 spans 15 amino acids. Produced via immunoSEQ multiplex PCR; TCRdb's table is partial and in-frame only. The sample has roughly 330,000 clones, around 90% seen once. As concerns this clone: What it recognizes is unknown.

V usage is TRBV29-1 and J usage is TRBJ2-3; TRBD2 matches at 10 bases. Material for sequencing was PBMCs. The source of this sequence is a woman in her 30s in good health and CMV-seropositive. The CDR3 sequence is CSVVHLGSGRDTQYF. CDR3 in DNA: TGCAGCGTTGTTCATCTTGGTAGCGGGAGGGATACGCAGTATTTT.